The source of this T cell receptor (beta chain) is a study of blood T cell repertoires in COVID-19. Measured with immunoSEQ multiplex PCR; TCRdb has only the in-frame clones, and not every one. The top ten clones hold just under 9.5% of a sample with 300,000 to 350,000 clones, approximately 89% of them seen once. This CDR3 comprises 13 residues. The V gene's germline CDR1 is MNHEY and CDR2 SVGEGT. Germline trimming cut 5 bases from V and 5 bases from J; bases unmatched to any gene: 3. Researchers sorted participants into cohorts using their self-reported clinical history. Cohort 3 donors counted as recovered after two negative PCRs, clearance, or resolved symptoms.

Material: PBMCs or T cells enriched from blood (not recorded which). This receptor was obtained from a woman aged 30 to 39 who had recovered from COVID-19. The rearrangement uses TRBV6-2 or TRBV6-3 and TRBJ1-1, with 9 bases that match TRBD1. As DNA, the CDR3 is TGTGCCAGCAGTAACAGGGGGCAGACTGAAGCTTTCTTT. This codes for CASSNRGQTEAFF.